This is a list of T cell receptor beta chains from one sample in a study of T cells in Graves' hyperthyroidism and ophthalmopathy. TCRdb analysed the multiplex PCR reads with MiXCR anew, one entry per CDR3 protein. Here the sample spans around 760,000 distinct CDR3 sequences, under 45% being singletons. The material sequenced was blood. The receptors derive from a woman in her thirties or forties with Graves' hyperthyroidism. The conserved cysteine and the conserved F or W are not part of the CDR3 here. The D gene is left open where the match is weak. A row's size may be missing; if present it is once, few, many or a size class.

V,size,D,CDR3
TRBV5-1,.,.,ASSVGVTSGANVLT
TRBV7-2,many,.,ASSLFEGAQY
TRBV15,.,.,ATSRDMANTIY
TRBV20-1,.,.,SAREGPDSLGSYNSPLH
TRBV10-2,few,.,ASSQSGVGSPLH
TRBV10-1,.,.,ATGQYNQPQH
TRBV25-1,many,.,ASSDRGTEAF
TRBV4-3,few,.,ASSQVQYSGNTIY
TRBV10-3,.,.,AIRDSWTGGYT
TRBV7-2,few,.,ASSLLEGLKETQY
TRBV5-1,once,.,ASSPRTGCNASVDYGYT
TRBV7-6,.,.,ASSLWPLGGGNTIY
TRBV20-1,.,.,SASTSGGFQETQY
TRBV9,.,.,ASSAPGTHGKPQH
TRBV7-2,.,.,TSSPGVSYEQY
TRBV12-3/TRBV12-4,many,TRBD1,ASSSRGGAYGYT
TRBV6-5,.,TRBD1,ASSQTRDSSYT
TRBV9,few,.,ASSPWERHGGRGAYNSPLH
TRBV6-6,.,.,ASKGAPTYTEEQY
TRBV4-1,few,TRBD1,ASSRQGEDEAF
TRBV5-6,few,.,ASSNQVGSFYGYT
TRBV5-4,.,.,ASSSRADYGYT
TRBV6-1,few,TRBD1,ASSARTGAYEQY
TRBV5-4,.,TRBD2,ASSGRDRDHEQY
TRBV10-3,few,.,AISESQATFYEQY
TRBV7-2,many,.,ASSLQLESPLH
TRBV7-2,.,TRBD1,ASGPSPDRSSGNTIY
TRBV10-3,.,.,AISERTGAGANVLT
TRBV12-3/TRBV12-4,many,.,ASRRIQGQPQH
TRBV5-1,.,.,ASSSGHGSSGANVLT
TRBV20-1,once,TRBD1,SAEGASKKETQY
TRBV15,.,.,ATSSLNYGYT
TRBV6-5,.,.,ASSYSSIGNWETQY
TRBV7-6,many,.,ASSWGGGQPQH
TRBV10-3,many,TRBD1,AISHSGTGKYEQY
TRBV29-1,many,.,SVEDPQGWAF
TRBV24-1,many,.,ATSDPKGGGTEAF
TRBV6-6,.,.,ASNAVWGRPYEQY
TRBV29-1,.,TRBD1,SARPGQASSEAF
TRBV10-3,many,.,AISESAPTVSTEAF
TRBV29-1,many,.,SGLWDPYEQY